A selection of T cell receptor beta chains follows, all from one sample in a study of Graves' ophthalmopathy and Graves' hyperthyroidism. TCRdb analysed the multiplex PCR reads with MiXCR anew, one entry per CDR3 protein. The profile shows over a million distinct CDR3 sequences, 35% to 40% of them singletons. Input material: peripheral blood or thyroid tissue (not recorded which). The receptors originated from an adult man with Graves' hyperthyroidism. Both conserved end residues are part of each CDR3. The D gene is left open where the match is weak. Size values are once, few and many counts, or a class for expanded clones, and some rows have none.

d_gene | abundance | j_gene | v_gene | CDR3nt | CDR3aa
- | many | TRBJ2-7 | TRBV2 | TGTGCCAGCACGGGACTGGCTGCCTACGAGCAGTACTTC | CASTGLAAYEQYF
- | many | TRBJ2-7 | TRBV10-2 | TGCGCCAGCAGTCCCAGGCGGACCTACGAGCAGTACTTC | CASSPRRTYEQYF
TRBD2 | - | TRBJ2-2 | TRBV6-5 | TGTGCCAGCAGTTACTCGGGGGACTATCTAACCGGGGAGCTGTTTTTT | CASSYSGDYLTGELFF
TRBD2 | once | TRBJ2-5 | TRBV29-1 | TGCAGCGTTGGTAGCGGGGTGGAGACCCAGTACTTC | CSVGSGVETQYF
- | - | TRBJ1-1 | TRBV10-1 | TGCGCCAGCAGTGCGGCGGGGCGGAACACTGAAGCTTTCTTT | CASSAAGRNTEAFF
- | - | TRBJ2-7 | TRBV5-4 | TGTGCCAGCAGCTTGGCGGCGGGACTCTACTACGAGCAGTACTTC | CASSLAAGLYYEQYF
TRBD1 | once | TRBJ1-2 | TRBV4-2 | TGTGCCAGCAGCGAGACCGGGACAGGCTTC | CASSETGTGF
- | - | TRBJ1-1 | TRBV10-2 | TGTGCCAGCAGCCAAGATGCCCAGAAAAACACTGAAGCTTTCTTT | CASSQDAQKNTEAFF
TRBD2 | many | TRBJ2-7 | TRBV29-1 | TGCAGCGTTGAAGATCGCTCGAGCGGGATCGGAGAGGAGCAGTACTTC | CSVEDRSSGIGEEQYF
- | - | TRBJ2-5 | TRBV30 | TGTGCCTGGAGGGCGTGGACCCAGTACTTC | CAWRAWTQYF
- | few | TRBJ1-1 | TRBV20-1 | TGCAGTGCTAACTCTTTTAAACGTAACACTGAAGCTTTCTTT | CSANSFKRNTEAFF
TRBD1 | - | TRBJ2-5 | TRBV2 | TGTGCCAGCAGCCGGGGACAGGGATCGACCCAGTACTTC | CASSRGQGSTQYF
TRBD2 | - | TRBJ2-5 | TRBV7-3 | TGTGCCAGCAGCTTAGGCCGAGCGGGGGCCGAAGAGACCCAGTACTTC | CASSLGRAGAEETQYF
TRBD2 | - | TRBJ2-2 | TRBV12-3/TRBV12-4 | TGTGCCAGCAGTTTAGGGAGCGGGAGATCCGGGGAGCTGTTTTTT | CASSLGSGRSGELFF
- | - | TRBJ1-3 | TRBV29-1 | TGCAGCGTTGGTGGGGGGAACACCATATATTTT | CSVGGGNTIYF
TRBD1 | - | TRBJ1-2 | TRBV10-3 | TGTGCCATCAGTGGGACAGGGCTTTTTGGCTACACCTTC | CAISGTGLFGYTF
TRBD1 | many | TRBJ1-4 | TRBV29-1 | TGCAGCGTCTTAGGGGGCGCCGCTAATGAAAAACTGTTTTTT | CSVLGGAANEKLFF
- | - | TRBJ1-2 | TRBV7-9 | TGTGCCAGCAGCTCCGCAGGACGCTATGGCCACACCTTC | CASSSAGRYGHTF
TRBD1 | many | TRBJ1-1 | TRBV5-8 | TGTGCCAGCAGCTTGGATAGGGGGACAGGAGAAGCTTTCTTT | CASSLDRGTGEAFF
- | - | TRBJ2-7 | TRBV7-9 | TGTGCCAGCAGGGACGCGTTGGGATACGAGCAGTACTTC | CASRDALGYEQYF
- | - | TRBJ1-1 | TRBV24-1 | TGTGCCACCAGTGGGGCGCGGAACACTGAAGCTTTCTTT | CATSGARNTEAFF
- | few | TRBJ2-7 | TRBV28 | TGTGCCAGCAGGAAGACGCTCGAGCAGTACTTC | CASRKTLEQYF
- | - | TRBJ2-5 | TRBV10-2 | TGCGCCAGCAGTGAGTCGACCAGCAGCCCCCCAGGCTATGGGACCCAGTACTTC | CASSESTSSPPGYGTQYF
TRBD1 | few | TRBJ2-7 | TRBV20-1 | TGCAGTGCTAGAGACCCTTACAGGGGACCATCCTACGAGCAGTACTTC | CSARDPYRGPSYEQYF
TRBD1 | - | TRBJ1-4 | TRBV29-1 | TGCAGCGTTGCCGGAGGGGGCACTAATGAAAAACTGTTTTTT | CSVAGGGTNEKLFF
- | - | TRBJ2-7 | TRBV6-5 | TGTGCCAGCAGTTACTCAGGCGGCCGGTCCTACGAGCAGTACTTC | CASSYSGGRSYEQYF
- | many | TRBJ2-7 | TRBV15 | TGTGCCACCAGCAGAGAGGGGCGGCAGGGAGGAGAGCAGTACTTC | CATSREGRQGGEQYF
- | few | TRBJ1-3 | TRBV6-5 | TGTGCCAGCAGTTTACTAGGGACGTCCTCTGGAAACACCATATATTTT | CASSLLGTSSGNTIYF
- | few | TRBJ2-7 | TRBV6-1 | TGTGCCAGCAGTGAAGGGCAGGTATCGTACGAGCAGTACTTC | CASSEGQVSYEQYF
TRBD1 | - | TRBJ1-1 | TRBV10-3 | TGTGCCATCAGGGCTGGGACAGGGAACACTGAAGCTTTCTTT | CAIRAGTGNTEAFF
- | - | TRBJ2-5 | TRBV10-2 | TGCGCCAGCAGCCCAGGGGTTGGGGCGACCCAGTACTTC | CASSPGVGATQYF
TRBD1 | - | TRBJ2-2 | TRBV7-6 | TGTGCCAGCAGCTTTGAGTTACAGGGGGAGACCGGGGAGCTGTTTTTT | CASSFELQGETGELFF
- | many | TRBJ2-2 | TRBV24-1 | TGTGCCACCAGTGATTTCAGGGACACCGGGGAGCTGTTTTTT | CATSDFRDTGELFF
- | few | TRBJ2-2 | TRBV19 | TGTGCCAGTAGGCAAAACAGGGTTACCGGGGAGCTGTTTTTT | CASRQNRVTGELFF
- | many | TRBJ2-7 | TRBV7-9 | TGTGCCAGCAGCGAACCTAGCGAGACCTCCTACGAGCAGTACTTC | CASSEPSETSYEQYF
- | few | TRBJ2-7 | TRBV9 | TGTGCCAGCAGCAAACAGGTCGACATCTCCTACGAGCAGTACTTC | CASSKQVDISYEQYF
- | - | TRBJ2-5 | TRBV4-1 | TGCGCCAGCAGCCAAGTTCCCTCCTCGGGGTCGACTAGTACGGCGCAAGAGACCCAGTACTTC | CASSQVPSSGSTSTAQETQYF
TRBD2 | many | TRBJ2-5 | TRBV19 | TGTGCCAGTAGTATTTCTAGCGGGAGGCGAGAGACCCAGTACTTC | CASSISSGRRETQYF
- | - | TRBJ2-7 | TRBV7-9 | TGTGCCAGCAGGGTTCGCCCCGACACCGGATCCTACGAGCAGTACTTC | CASRVRPDTGSYEQYF
- | - | TRBJ1-3 | TRBV9 | TGTGCCAGCAGCCCCGGGGACGGAATCTCCTCTGGAAACACCATATATTTT | CASSPGDGISSGNTIYF
TRBD2 | many | TRBJ2-7 | TRBV2 | TGTGCCATCTTCGAGCGGGGCCAATCCTACGAGCAGTACTTC | CAIFERGQSYEQYF
- | - | TRBJ1-4 | TRBV27 | TGTGCCAGCAGTTTTGGATCCGAAGGTGGAAAACTGTTTTTT | CASSFGSEGGKLFF
- | - | TRBJ2-2 | TRBV2 | TGTGCCAGCAGTTACGTAGGGCGGAAGAACACCGGGGAGCTGTTTTTT | CASSYVGRKNTGELFF
- | many | TRBJ1-2 | TRBV7-2 | TGTGCCAGCAGCTTAGCGGGGGGGCACTTTAACTATGGCTACACCTTC | CASSLAGGHFNYGYTF
- | once | TRBJ1-3 | TRBV6-1 | TGTGCCAGCAGAAGCGCACCTGGACAGCGAATAAGCTCTGGAAACACCATATATTTT | CASRSAPGQRISSGNTIYF
- | many | TRBJ1-1 | TRBV5-1 | TGCGCCAGCAGCTTGAGGCCAGGGGAGAACACTGAAGCTTTCTTT | CASSLRPGENTEAFF
TRBD2 | - | TRBJ2-5 | TRBV29-1 | TGCAGCGTTGCGGGAGGGCCTAATATGGAGACCCAGTACTTC | CSVAGGPNMETQYF
- | - | TRBJ1-5 | TRBV7-9 | TGTGCCAGCAGCTTCGCGGGCGGTTGGGAGACCCAGCATTTT | CASSFAGGWETQHF
- | many | TRBJ1-2 | TRBV5-1 | TGCGCCAGCAGCTTGGCTGAATCTAACGACGACTATGGCTACACCTTC | CASSLAESNDDYGYTF
- | many | TRBJ2-7 | TRBV7-9 | TGTGCCAGCAGCTTAAGCAGCGGCTACGAGCAGTACTTC | CASSLSSGYEQYF